Listed below are T cell receptor beta chains from one sample, sequenced in a study of identical twins. TCRdb fed the 5' RACE reads into MiXCR, producing one record per CDR3 protein. The table includes a few hundred thousand distinct CDR3 sequences, less than 9% detected once. These data also formed part of another study, on yellow fever vaccine responses in identical twins.

The sequencing sample was made of memory (CD45RO+) T cells sorted from blood. Source of these receptors: a woman aged 18-30 years in good health. Each CDR3 is given with its conserved first and last residue. The D gene is left open where the match is weak. The size entry is marked missing in some rows and otherwise reads once, few, many or a size class.

j_call | d_call | clone_size | v_call | cdr3_length | cdr3_nt | cdr3_aa
TRBJ2-4 | TRBD1 | . | TRBV19 | 17 | TGTGCCAGTAGGGACAGGGAGGACCCTCTAGCCAAAAACATTCAGTACTTC | CASRDREDPLAKNIQYF
TRBJ1-5 | . | few | TRBV12-3/TRBV12-4 | 13 | TGTGCCAGCGCTCAGGGACAAAATCAGCCCCAGCATTTT | CASAQGQNQPQHF
TRBJ2-1 | TRBD2 | many | TRBV20-1 | 14 | TGCAGTGCTAGAGAACTAGCGGGTAACAATGAGCAGTTCTTC | CSARELAGNNEQFF
TRBJ2-5 | . | many | TRBV3-1 | 12 | TGTGCCAGCAGTCCTAATAGGGAGACCCAGTACTTC | CASSPNRETQYF
TRBJ2-2 | TRBD2 | few | TRBV7-3 | 17 | TGTGCCAGCAGCCCGATGGAACTAGCGGGAACCACCGGGGAGCTGTTTTTT | CASSPMELAGTTGELFF
TRBJ2-7 | TRBD2 | few | TRBV27 | 18 | TGTGCCAGCAGTTTATTCAGTCAGGGACTAGCGACAACCGCCGAGCAGTACTTC | CASSLFSQGLATTAEQYF
TRBJ2-7 | TRBD2 | . | TRBV19 | 15 | TGTGCCAGTAGGCCCTCGGGGGGAGTACTAAACGAGCAGTACTTC | CASRPSGGVLNEQYF
TRBJ2-1 | TRBD2 | . | TRBV27 | 16 | TGTGCCAGCAGGCGACTAGCGGGAGGACCTTACAATGAGCAGTTCTTC | CASRRLAGGPYNEQFF
TRBJ2-5 | . | few | TRBV2 | 15 | TGTGCCAGCAGTGAAGGGGCAGGAAATATGGAGACCCAGTACTTC | CASSEGAGNMETQYF
TRBJ2-7 | . | . | TRBV20-1 | 12 | TGCAGTGCTAGGGTACTGGATTACGAGCAGTACTTC | CSARVLDYEQYF
TRBJ2-1 | . | many | TRBV11-2 | 18 | TGTGCCAGCAGCTCACCCTTCAGTGCTAGCGAATCCTACAATGAGCAGTTCTTC | CASSSPFSASESYNEQFF
TRBJ2-5 | TRBD2 | few | TRBV19 | 15 | TGTGCCAGTAGTAGAGGACTAGCGGGAGGAGAGACCCAGTACTTC | CASSRGLAGGETQYF
TRBJ1-2 | TRBD1 | . | TRBV12-3/TRBV12-4 | 15 | TGTGCCAGCAGTTCCATGGGGACAGCGAGCTATGGCTACACCTTC | CASSSMGTASYGYTF
TRBJ2-3 | TRBD1 | . | TRBV9 | 16 | TGTGCCAGCAGCGCCGGGACAGGGGGAAGCACAGATACGCAGTATTTT | CASSAGTGGSTDTQYF
TRBJ2-1 | . | . | TRBV10-3 | 14 | TGTGCCATCAGTGTCGCGTCGGGGGGCGTTGAGCAGTTCTTC | CAISVASGGVEQFF
TRBJ1-4 | . | many | TRBV12-3/TRBV12-4 | 14 | TGTGCCAGCAGTTTCTTAGTGGCTAATGAAAAACTGTTTTTT | CASSFLVANEKLFF
TRBJ1-4 | . | many | TRBV4-2 | 15 | TGTGCCAGCAATCACGCCGGGGAGGAGGCTGAAAAACTGTTTTTT | CASNHAGEEAEKLFF
TRBJ2-7 | TRBD1 | few | TRBV9 | 15 | TGTGCCAGCAGCGTAGAGGGGGACAGGGGCAACGAGCAGTACTTC | CASSVEGDRGNEQYF
TRBJ1-5 | . | few | TRBV7-8 | 15 | TGTGCCAGCAGCTTTGGCAGGAGGAGCAATCAGCCCCAGCATTTT | CASSFGRRSNQPQHF
TRBJ2-3 | TRBD2 | few | TRBV11-2 | 16 | TGTGCCAGCAGCCCCCTACCGGGACTAGCCGCAGATACGCAGTATTTT | CASSPLPGLAADTQYF
TRBJ2-7 | . | . | TRBV2 | 11 | TGTGCCAGCAGTGTAATAGGGGAGCAGTACTTC | CASSVIGEQYF
TRBJ2-1 | . | many | TRBV29-1 | 15 | TGCAGCGTTATTGGGGTTCCCAGCTCCTACAATGAGCAGTTCTTC | CSVIGVPSSYNEQFF
TRBJ2-3 | . | many | TRBV10-3 | 13 | TGTGCCATCAGTGCACTAGGGGCAGATACGCAGTATTTT | CAISALGADTQYF
TRBJ2-5 | . | . | TRBV2 | 13 | TGTGCCAGCAGTCAGGAGGTTTCGGAGACCCAGTACTTC | CASSQEVSETQYF
TRBJ1-6 | . | many | TRBV7-9 | 12 | TGTGCCAGCAGCTACAGTAATTCACCCCTCCACTTT | CASSYSNSPLHF
TRBJ1-2 | . | . | TRBV7-9 | 11 | TGTGCCAGCAGCATTCAGCGTGGCTACACCTTC | CASSIQRGYTF
TRBJ1-6 | . | many | TRBV4-1 | 16 | TGCGCCAGCAGCCAAGATATGGCAGCATATAATTCACCCCTCCACTTT | CASSQDMAAYNSPLHF
TRBJ2-1 | TRBD2 | . | TRBV24-1 | 16 | TGTGCCACCAGTGATTTGCTAGCGGGAGGGCCAGGTGAGCAGTTCTTC | CATSDLLAGGPGEQFF
TRBJ1-1 | . | many | TRBV29-1 | 15 | TGCAGCGTCCCTGAGGGAATAGGACAGTTCACTGAAGCTTTCTTT | CSVPEGIGQFTEAFF
TRBJ2-5 | TRBD2 | many | TRBV7-8 | 14 | TGTGCCAGCAGCTCAGGGACTACCCAAGAGACCCAGTACTTC | CASSSGTTQETQYF
TRBJ1-6 | TRBD1 | many | TRBV5-1 | 14 | TGCGCCAGCAGGGGGACAGGGGTTTATTCACCCCTCCACTTT | CASRGTGVYSPLHF
TRBJ2-5 | TRBD2 | few | TRBV7-9 | 15 | TGTGCCAGCAGCCAGCGATCTAGCGGGAGGGAGACCCAGTACTTC | CASSQRSSGRETQYF
TRBJ1-2 | . | few | TRBV28 | 12 | TGTGCCAGCATAAATCGTCGGCATGGCTACACCTTC | CASINRRHGYTF
TRBJ2-3 | TRBD2 | . | TRBV4-2 | 18 | TGTGCCAGCAGCCAAGGGGGACTAGCGGGAGGCAGCACAGATACGCAGTATTTT | CASSQGGLAGGSTDTQYF
TRBJ1-4 | . | few | TRBV6-1 | 15 | TGTGCCAGCAGTGCGGGACATCTTAACGGTGAAAAACTGTTTTTT | CASSAGHLNGEKLFF
TRBJ2-2 | . | few | TRBV20-1 | 14 | TGCAGTGCTAAGGGAGCAGGAAACACCGGGGAGCTGTTTTTT | CSAKGAGNTGELFF
TRBJ2-1 | TRBD2 | few | TRBV6-4 | 14 | TGTGCCAGCAGTGCTAGCGGGGGGGCGAATGAGCAGTTCTTC | CASSASGGANEQFF
TRBJ2-1 | TRBD1 | few | TRBV25-1 | 14 | TGTGCCAGCAGTGATCAGGGGGCCTTCAATGAGCAGTTCTTC | CASSDQGAFNEQFF
TRBJ2-6 | . | . | TRBV2 | 15 | TGTGCCAGCGACAAACAGGGCTCTGGGGCCAACGTCCTGACTTTC | CASDKQGSGANVLTF
TRBJ2-3 | . | few | TRBV3-1 | 15 | TGTGCCAGCAGCCAAGAAAGACACGGTGTGTATACGCAGTATTTT | CASSQERHGVYTQYF
TRBJ2-2 | . | few | TRBV7-9 | 16 | TGTGCCAGCAGCTTAGTTTTTGCGGGGAACACCGGGGAGCTGTTTTTT | CASSLVFAGNTGELFF
TRBJ1-3 | . | . | TRBV6-5 | 15 | TGTGCCAGCAGTTACGGAGGGGGAGCAGGAAACACCATATATTTT | CASSYGGGAGNTIYF
TRBJ2-1 | . | . | TRBV29-1 | 11 | TGCAGCGTTGAGCCGCAGGACAGACAGTTCTTC | CSVEPQDRQFF
TRBJ2-2 | TRBD2 | . | TRBV20-1 | 17 | TGCTGTGCTAGAGATTTAGGTAGCGGGGGTATCACCGGGGAGCTGTTTTTT | CCARDLGSGGITGELFF
TRBJ1-3 | . | . | TRBV28 | 17 | TGTGCCAGCAGTTTATTGCCAGGGCAAAACTCTGGAAACACCATATATTTT | CASSLLPGQNSGNTIYF
TRBJ2-3 | TRBD2 | many | TRBV2 | 15 | TGTGCCAGCAGTCCCGGGACTAGCGGGATATATACGCAGTATTTT | CASSPGTSGIYTQYF
TRBJ2-5 | . | many | TRBV10-2 | 12 | TGCGCCAGCAGTAGGCAGCAAGAGACCCAGTACTTC | CASSRQQETQYF
TRBJ2-5 | TRBD1 | few | TRBV2 | 17 | TGTGCCAGCTCCACGGACAGGGGGCTTTGGACCGGTGAGACCCAGTACTTC | CASSTDRGLWTGETQYF
TRBJ2-5 | TRBD1 | . | TRBV11-2 | 14 | TGTGCCAGCAATTACAGGGGCCTCCAAGAGACCCAGTACTTC | CASNYRGLQETQYF
TRBJ2-5 | . | . | TRBV28 | 12 | TGTGCCAGCGAGACGGGACGAGGGACCCAGTACTTC | CASETGRGTQYF
TRBJ2-5 | TRBD2 | few | TRBV19 | 16 | TGTGCCAGTACCTCGGGAGCTAGCGGACAACAAGAGACCCAGTACTTC | CASTSGASGQQETQYF
TRBJ2-1 | . | few | TRBV11-2 | 15 | TGTGCCAGCAGCTTAGCAGTAGGTCTCTACAATGAGCAGTTCTTC | CASSLAVGLYNEQFF
TRBJ2-3 | TRBD2 | many | TRBV10-2 | 21 | TGCGCCAGCAGTGACCCTGGACAGGGCTTAGCGGGAGGTCCTAGCACAGATACGCAGTATTTT | CASSDPGQGLAGGPSTDTQYF
TRBJ1-6 | . | few | TRBV6-4 | 15 | TGTGCCAGCAGTGAATCCGCAGGGGAGAATTCACCCCTCCACTTT | CASSESAGENSPLHF
TRBJ1-3 | . | . | TRBV10-3 | 13 | TGTGCCATCGCCGACAGGAGTGGAAACACCATATATTTT | CAIADRSGNTIYF
TRBJ2-5 | TRBD2 | once | TRBV7-2 | 14 | TGTGCCAGCTTCCCGGGGGGGAGTGGAGAGACCCTGTACTTC | CASFPGGSGETLYF
TRBJ2-1 | TRBD1 | many | TRBV9 | 14 | TGTGCCAGCAGCAGACGACAGGGGTACAATGAGCAGTTCTTC | CASSRRQGYNEQFF
TRBJ2-1 | . | . | TRBV10-3 | 17 | TGTGCCATCAGGGGGGGACAGACAAGCGAACTCTACAATGAGCAGTTCTTC | CAIRGGQTSELYNEQFF